This is a list of T cell receptor beta chains from one sample in a study of monozygotic twins with cystic fibrosis. Some clones are missing from TCRdb's copy, which holds only in-frame ones; the method was immunoSEQ multiplex PCR. The table shows just under 20,000 clones, with about 89% occurring only once. Input material: blood. The receptors shown here come from a girl between 2 and 10 years old with cystic fibrosis. Both conserved end residues are part of each CDR3.

>TRBJ1-1|TRBV11-2
CASSLDANPSSEAFF
>TRBJ2-3|TRBV19
CASSMTSGRLKGADTQYF
>TRBJ2-7|TRBV7-2
CASSGPGTSGSRRYEQYF
>TRBJ2-5|TRBV27
CASSFGPSPRETQYF
>TRBJ2-2|TRBV6-6
CASVTGATGELFF
>TRBJ1-5|TRBV29-1
CSVRGDTNNQPQHF
>TRBJ2-7|TRBV28
CASSFSRLAGGRYEQYF
>TRBJ1-1|TRBV9
CASSVGGRGNTEAFF
>TRBJ2-7|TRBV5-1
CASSLPTYEQYF
>TRBJ1-2|TRBV7-8
CASSLAGQSYGYTF
>TRBJ1-1|TRBV14
CASSQWRDSEAFF
>TRBJ1-1|TRBV27
CASSSSSRTEAFF
>TRBJ1-1|TRBV28
CASSYGVSPWEAFF
>TRBJ2-3|TRBV7-9
CASSLRLAGPTDTQYF
>TRBJ2-3|TRBV6-6
CASHTGTDTQYF
>TRBJ1-2|TRBV6-1
CASSEVGSSAYGYTF
>TRBJ2-1|TRBV19
CASSIYNRGTKNEQFF
>TRBJ2-1|TRBV6-5
CASSPWTGVYEQFF
>TRBJ2-5|TRBV7-2
CASSLNSQETQYF
>TRBJ2-1|TRBV5-1
CGAANKREASYNEQFF
>TRBJ2-1|TRBV15
CATSTLAYPDNEQFF
>TRBJ2-1|TRBV10-1
CASSPGPFLQFF
>TRBJ1-2|TRBV7-2
CASSCRGEACGYTF
>TRBJ2-1|TRBV19
CASSTGGVGGPYNEQFF
>TRBJ2-7|TRBV6-6
CASSYSKGQGSYEQYF
>TRBJ2-3|TRBV28
CASSYPPLTRSTQYF
>TRBJ1-2|TRBV12-5
CASGLWGDNNYGYTF
>TRBJ2-7|TRBV6-1
CASSERLTGGYEQYF